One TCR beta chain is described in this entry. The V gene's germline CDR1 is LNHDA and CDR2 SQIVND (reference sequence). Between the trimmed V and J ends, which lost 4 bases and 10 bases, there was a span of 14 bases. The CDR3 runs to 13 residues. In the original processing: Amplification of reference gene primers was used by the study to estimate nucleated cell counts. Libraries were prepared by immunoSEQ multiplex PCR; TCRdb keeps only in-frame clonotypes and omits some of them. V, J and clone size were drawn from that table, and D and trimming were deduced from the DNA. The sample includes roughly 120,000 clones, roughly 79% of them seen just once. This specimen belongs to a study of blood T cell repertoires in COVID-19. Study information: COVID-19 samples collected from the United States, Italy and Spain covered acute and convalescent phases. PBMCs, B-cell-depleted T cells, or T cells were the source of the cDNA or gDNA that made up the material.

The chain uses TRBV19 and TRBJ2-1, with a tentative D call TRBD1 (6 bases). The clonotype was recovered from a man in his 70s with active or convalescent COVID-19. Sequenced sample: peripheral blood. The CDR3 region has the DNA TGTGCCAGTAGTACGGACAGTTTGGCGGAGCAGTTCTTC. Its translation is CASSTDSLAEQFF.